This record covers a single T cell receptor beta chain. The table came from immunoSEQ multiplex PCR; TCRdb's copy has only in-frame clones and leaves some out. The sample records hundreds of thousands of clones, 67% being singletons. This entry comes from a study of cytotoxic CD8 clonotypes in ibrutinib-treated CLL. Trimming stripped 3 bases from V and 6 bases from J, with 20 bases between. Per the germline V gene, CDR1 is WSHSY and CDR2 is SAAADI. The CDR3 is 16 amino acids. This clonotype was obtained from a human donor with chronic lymphocytic leukemia. The chain recombines TRBV10-2 with TRBJ1-2, with D possibly matching TRBD1 (6 bases). The sequences come from PBMCs, collected after 36 months of ibrutinib treatment. CDR3 DNA sequence: TGCGCCAGCAGTGACCAGAACAGGGACCTTAGAGATGGCTACACCTTC. It translates to CASSDQNRDLRDGYTF.